This T cell receptor beta chain was sequenced in a study of blood T cell repertoires in COVID-19 (dated by TCRdb to between 2020 and 2021). Background on the whole study: Collaborator samples came from the United States, Italy and Spain and covered acute and convalescent phases of COVID-19. The dataset comprised deeply sampled blood TCRbeta repertoires from subjects exposed to, actively infected with, or recovered from COVID-19. A de-identified subject ID, COVID-19 status, age in years and sex were almost always included in the sample metadata. HLA class I and class II types, where available, came from metadata supplied by the sample provider rather than from assay-based typing. Samples were obtained from the ongoing ImmuneRACE study (first 160 participants) and from over 1,000 subjects provided by 6 global collaborators. The material from the prospective study consisted of cDNA or gDNA derived from T cells, B-cell-depleted T cells, or PBMCs. A freely available public database, intended as a resource for researchers studying the immune response to SARS-CoV-2, is where the repertoires were released.

Each collaborating institution followed its own protocols to collect whole blood in K2EDTA tubes. For TCRbeta analysis, collaborator samples were shipped as frozen whole blood, as isolated PBMCs, or as DNA extracted from either sample type. TCRbeta CDR3 regions were amplified from genomic DNA using the immunoSEQ Assay, a bias-controlled multiplex PCR. Under the source paper's analysis protocol: The number of nucleated cells in each sample was estimated from the amplification of reference gene primers within the assay. To quantify the absolute abundance of each unique TCRbeta CDR3 rearrangement, sequence reads were collapsed and filtered. Productive Simpson clonality was computed per sample as the square root of Simpson's diversity index over productive rearrangements. TCRdb retrieved this table from immuneACCESS and kept in-frame rearrangements only. Not all clones are present; in checked studies, unresolved V genes account for under half, and no reason is known for the remainder. The V and J calls and clone size come from that table; D and trimming were worked out from the DNA. The sample includes roughly 300,000 clones, with 65% to 90% observed a single time. The leading ten clones occupy approximately 12% of the sample.

Taken from cysteine to phenylalanine, the CDR3 has 15 residues. The DNA shown is the 45-base CDR3, in frame from base 1. V and J lose 5 bases and 0 bases, and a span of 14 bases separates them. In the germline V gene, CDR1 corresponds to MNHEY and CDR2 to SVGAGI. Overall study outcomes, separate from this receptor: How much clinical and demographic metadata was included differed by source and by participant, and the metadata was provided uncurated.

In the case of this clone: Its antigen remains undetermined. It has no much larger one-base neighbor in the sample; base qualities were not kept.

This receptor was obtained from a human donor in a cohort sampled during active COVID-19. The sequencing input was peripheral blood. The chain employs TRBV6-5 and TRBJ2-7, and the D gene may be TRBD1, 6 bases matching. The CDR3 reads as follows: CASSTVGANSYEQYF. The bases read TGTGCCAGCAGTACCGTGGGGGCCAACTCCTACGAGCAGTACTTC.